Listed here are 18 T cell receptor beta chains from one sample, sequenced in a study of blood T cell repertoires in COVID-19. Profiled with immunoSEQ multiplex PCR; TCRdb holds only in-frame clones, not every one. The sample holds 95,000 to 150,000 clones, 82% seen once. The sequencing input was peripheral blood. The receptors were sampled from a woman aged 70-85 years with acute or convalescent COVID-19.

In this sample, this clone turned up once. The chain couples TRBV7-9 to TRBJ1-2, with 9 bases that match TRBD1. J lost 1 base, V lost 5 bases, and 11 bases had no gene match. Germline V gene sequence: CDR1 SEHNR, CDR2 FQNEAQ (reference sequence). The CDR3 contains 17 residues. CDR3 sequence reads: CASSTRTGAKINYGYTF. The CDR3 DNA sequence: TGTGCCAGCAGCACCCGGACAGGGGCGAAAATTAACTATGGCTACACCTTC.

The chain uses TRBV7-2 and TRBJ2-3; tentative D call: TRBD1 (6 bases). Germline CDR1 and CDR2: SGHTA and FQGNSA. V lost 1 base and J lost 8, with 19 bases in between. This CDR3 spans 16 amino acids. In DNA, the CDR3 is TGTGCCAGCAGCTTAGTAATGTCAGGGGTAGGGGGTACGCAGTATTTT. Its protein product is CASSLVMSGVGGTQYF.

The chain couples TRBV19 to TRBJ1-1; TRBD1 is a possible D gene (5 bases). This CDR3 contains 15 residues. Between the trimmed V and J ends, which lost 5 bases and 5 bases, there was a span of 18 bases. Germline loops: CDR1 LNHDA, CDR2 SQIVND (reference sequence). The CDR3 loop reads CASSPGGSWGTEAFF. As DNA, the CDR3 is TGTGCCAGTAGTCCGGGGGGGAGTTGGGGAACTGAAGCTTTCTTT.

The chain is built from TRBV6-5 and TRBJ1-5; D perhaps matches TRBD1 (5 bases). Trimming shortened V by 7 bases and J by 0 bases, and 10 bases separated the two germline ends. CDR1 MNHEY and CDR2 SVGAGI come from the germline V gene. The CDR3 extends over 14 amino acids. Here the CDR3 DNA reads TGTGCCAGCACCGGACACTATAGCAATCAGCCCCAGCATTTT. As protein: CASTGHYSNQPQHF.

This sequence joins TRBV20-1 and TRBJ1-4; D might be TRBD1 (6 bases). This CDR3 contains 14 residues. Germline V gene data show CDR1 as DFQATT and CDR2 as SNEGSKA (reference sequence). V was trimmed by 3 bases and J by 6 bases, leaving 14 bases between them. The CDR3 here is CSASIGGGDEKLFF. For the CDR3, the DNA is TGCAGTGCTAGTATAGGGGGTGGCGATGAAAAACTGTTTTTT.

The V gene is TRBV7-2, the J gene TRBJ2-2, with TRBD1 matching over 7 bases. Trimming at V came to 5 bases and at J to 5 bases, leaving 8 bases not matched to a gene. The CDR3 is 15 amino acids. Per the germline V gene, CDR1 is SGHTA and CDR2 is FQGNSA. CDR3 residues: CASSLRGLRTGELFF. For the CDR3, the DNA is TGTGCCAGCAGCCTCAGGGGGTTGAGGACCGGGGAGCTGTTTTTT.

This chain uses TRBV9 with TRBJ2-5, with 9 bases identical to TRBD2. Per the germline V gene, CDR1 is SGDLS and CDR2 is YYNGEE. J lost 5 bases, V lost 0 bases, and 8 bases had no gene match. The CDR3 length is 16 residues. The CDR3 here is CASSVAGLAGFETQYF. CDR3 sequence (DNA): TGTGCCAGCAGCGTAGCGGGGCTAGCGGGGTTCGAGACCCAGTACTTC.

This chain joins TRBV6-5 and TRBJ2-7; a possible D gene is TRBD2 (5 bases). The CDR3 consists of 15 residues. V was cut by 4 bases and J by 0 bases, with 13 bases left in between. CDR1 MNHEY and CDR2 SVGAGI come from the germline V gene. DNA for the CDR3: TGTGCCAGCAGTTTAGACTACGCAAGCTCCTACGAGCAGTACTTC. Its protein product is CASSLDYASSYEQYF.

DNA of the CDR3: TGTGCCAGCAGCGTAACTAGCGGGGGAGGGTCAGAGACCCAGTACTTC. Protein sequence: CASSVTSGGGSETQYF. The chain is built from TRBV9 and TRBJ2-5; 11 bases align to TRBD2. CDR1 is SGDLS and CDR2 is YYNGEE in the germline V gene. Unmatched junction bases numbered 6, after V lost 1 base and J lost 4 bases. The CDR3 has 16 residues.

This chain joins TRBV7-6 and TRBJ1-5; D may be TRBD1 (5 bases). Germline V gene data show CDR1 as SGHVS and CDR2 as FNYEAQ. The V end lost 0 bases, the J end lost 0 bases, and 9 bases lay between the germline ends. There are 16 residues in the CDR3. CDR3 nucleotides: TGTGCCAGCAGCTTAGCGGGGCCTAATAGCAATCAGCCCCAGCATTTT. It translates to CASSLAGPNSNQPQHF.

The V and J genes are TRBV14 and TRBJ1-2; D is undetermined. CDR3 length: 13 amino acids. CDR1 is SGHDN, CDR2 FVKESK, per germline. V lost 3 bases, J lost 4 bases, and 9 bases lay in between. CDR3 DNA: TGTGCCAGCAGCCATGCGGGTAGCTATGGCTACACCTTC. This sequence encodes CASSHAGSYGYTF.

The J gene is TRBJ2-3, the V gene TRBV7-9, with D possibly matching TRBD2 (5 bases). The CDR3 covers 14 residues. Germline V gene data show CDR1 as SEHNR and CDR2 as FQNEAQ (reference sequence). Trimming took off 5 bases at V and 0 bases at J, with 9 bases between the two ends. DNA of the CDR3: TGTGCCAGCAGCGGACGGGGAAGCACAGATACGCAGTATTTT. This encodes CASSGRGSTDTQYF.

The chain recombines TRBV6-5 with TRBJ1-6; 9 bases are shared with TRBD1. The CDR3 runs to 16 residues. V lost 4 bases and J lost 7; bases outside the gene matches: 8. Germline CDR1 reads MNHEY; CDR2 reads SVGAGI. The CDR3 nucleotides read TGTGCCAGCAGTTCTCAGAGAGGGACAGGGAATTCACCCCTCCACTTT. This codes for CASSSQRGTGNSPLHF.

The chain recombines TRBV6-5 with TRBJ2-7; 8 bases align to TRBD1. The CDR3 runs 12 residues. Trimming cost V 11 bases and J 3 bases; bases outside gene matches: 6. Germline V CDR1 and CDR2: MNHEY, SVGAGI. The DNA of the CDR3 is TGTGCCGTTGACAGGGGTCGCTACGAGCAGTACGTC. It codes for CAVDRGRYEQYV.

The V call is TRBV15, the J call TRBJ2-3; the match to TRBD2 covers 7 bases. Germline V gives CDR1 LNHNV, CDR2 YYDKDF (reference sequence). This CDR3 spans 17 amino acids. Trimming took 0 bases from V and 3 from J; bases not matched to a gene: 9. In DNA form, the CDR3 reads TGTGCCACCAGCAGAGATCGTCCGGGGAGGGCGACAGATACGCAGTATTTT. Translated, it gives CATSRDRPGRATDTQYF.

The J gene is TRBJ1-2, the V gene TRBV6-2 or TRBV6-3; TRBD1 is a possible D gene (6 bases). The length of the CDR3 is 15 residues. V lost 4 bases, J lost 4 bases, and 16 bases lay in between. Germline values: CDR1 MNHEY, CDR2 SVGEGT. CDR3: CASSSPRGTAYGYTF. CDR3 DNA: TGTGCCAGCAGTTCCCCTAGGGGGACGGCCTATGGCTACACCTTC.

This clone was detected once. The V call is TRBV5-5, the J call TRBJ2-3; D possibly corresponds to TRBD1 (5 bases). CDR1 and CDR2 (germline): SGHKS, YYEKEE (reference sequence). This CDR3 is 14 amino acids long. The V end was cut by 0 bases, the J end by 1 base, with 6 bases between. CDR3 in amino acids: CASSLEGGTDTQYF. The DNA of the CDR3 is TGTGCCAGCAGCTTGGAAGGGGGCACAGATACGCAGTATTTT.

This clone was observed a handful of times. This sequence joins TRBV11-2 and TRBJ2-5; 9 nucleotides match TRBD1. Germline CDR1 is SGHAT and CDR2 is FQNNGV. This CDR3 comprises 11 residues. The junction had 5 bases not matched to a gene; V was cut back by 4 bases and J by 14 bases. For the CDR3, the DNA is TGTGCCAGCAGCTCTGGGACAGGGATATACTTC. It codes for CASSSGTGIYF.